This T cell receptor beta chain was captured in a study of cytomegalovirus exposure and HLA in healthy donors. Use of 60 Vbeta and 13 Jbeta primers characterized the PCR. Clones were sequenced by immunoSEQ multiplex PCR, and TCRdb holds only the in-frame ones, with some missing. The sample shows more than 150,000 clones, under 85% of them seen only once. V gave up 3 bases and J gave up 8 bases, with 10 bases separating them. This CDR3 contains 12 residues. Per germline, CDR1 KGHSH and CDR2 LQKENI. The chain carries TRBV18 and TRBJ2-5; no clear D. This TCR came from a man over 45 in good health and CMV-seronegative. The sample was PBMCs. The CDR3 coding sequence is TGTGCCAGCTCACCTTTACCCGGTACCCAGTACTTC. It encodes CASSPLPGTQYF. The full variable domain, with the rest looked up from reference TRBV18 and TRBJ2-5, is NAGVMQNPRHLVRRRGQEARLRCSPMKGHSHVYWYRQLPEEGLKFMVYLQKENIIDESGMPKERFSAEFPKEGPSILRIQQVVRGDSAAYFCASSPLPGTQYFGPGTRLLVL.